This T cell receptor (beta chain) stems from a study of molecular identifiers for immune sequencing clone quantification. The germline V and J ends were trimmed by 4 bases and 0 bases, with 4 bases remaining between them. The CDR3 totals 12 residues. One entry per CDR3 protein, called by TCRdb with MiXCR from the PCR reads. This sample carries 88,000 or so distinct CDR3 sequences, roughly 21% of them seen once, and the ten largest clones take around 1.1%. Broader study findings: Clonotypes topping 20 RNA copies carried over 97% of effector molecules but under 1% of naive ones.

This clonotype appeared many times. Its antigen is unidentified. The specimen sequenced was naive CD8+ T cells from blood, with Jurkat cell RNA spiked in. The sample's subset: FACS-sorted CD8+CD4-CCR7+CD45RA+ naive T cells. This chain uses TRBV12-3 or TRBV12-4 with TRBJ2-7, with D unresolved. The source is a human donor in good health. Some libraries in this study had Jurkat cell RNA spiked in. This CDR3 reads CASSSYSYEQYF. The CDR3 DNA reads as TGTGCCAGCAGTTCCTACTCCTACGAGCAGTACTTC.